This TCR beta chain was sequenced during a study of blood T cell repertoires in COVID-19. Study in general: The United States, Italy and Spain supplied acute and convalescent COVID-19 samples. The analysed material was cDNA or gDNA that came from T cells, B-cell-depleted T cells, or PBMCs.

Source study methods: Reference gene primer amplification in the assay estimated nucleated cell counts. Assay: immunoSEQ multiplex PCR; the TCRdb copy retains only in-frame clones and omits some. For V, J and clone size, that table is used; D and trimming come from the DNA. The sample yields just over 150,000 clones, more than 85% seen once. The CDR3 extends over 18 amino acids. The sequenced material came from peripheral blood. The TCR sequence derives from a woman aged 65 to 85 with acute or convalescent COVID-19. The V and J genes are TRBV12-2 and TRBJ1-1; the table assigns TRBD1, which was not confirmed against the DNA. TRBV12-2 is given as a pseudogene. CDR3 nucleotides: TGTGCAAGTCGCCTTATATCAGGGACAGGGTCTTGGGACACTGAAGCTTTCTTT. It translates to CASRLISGTGSWDTEAFF.